These 21 T cell receptor beta chains originate from one sample sequenced in a study of long-term antiretroviral therapy in people with HIV. Version v3.0 of the immunoSEQ assay was performed at survey level. Profiling relied on immunoSEQ multiplex PCR, and the TCRdb table lists in-frame clones only, not all of them. The sample includes about 29,000 clones, about 88% of them seen just once. The sample in question was unsorted PBMCs, obtained around 5 years before starting antiretroviral therapy. The receptors stem from a man between 50 and 59 years old with HIV.

This chain links TRBV5-1 with TRBJ1-1; tentatively, D is TRBD1 (5 bases). Germline V CDR1 and CDR2: SGHRS, YFSETQ. V was trimmed by 2 bases and J by 6 bases, leaving 17 bases between them. The CDR3 totals 15 residues. The CDR3 loop is CASSFERTLVSEAFF. Written as DNA, the CDR3 is TGCGCCAGCAGCTTCGAAAGGACATTGGTCTCTGAAGCTTTCTTT.

The V call is TRBV14, the J call TRBJ2-5, with a possible D match to TRBD1 (5 bases). Germline loops: CDR1 SGHDN, CDR2 FVKESK. The V end lost 5 bases, the J end lost 2 bases, and 12 bases lay between the germline ends. The CDR3 consists of 14 residues. CDR3: CASSSLRQQETQYF. CDR3 nucleotide sequence: TGTGCCAGCAGCTCTCTGAGACAGCAAGAGACCCAGTACTTC. The full variable domain, in which reference TRBV14 and TRBJ2-5 provide the parts outside the CDR3, is EAGVTQFPSHSVIEKGQTVTLRCDPISGHDNLYWYRRVMGKEIKFLLHFVKESKQDESGMPNNRFLAERTGGTYSTLKVQPAELEDSGVYFCASSSLRQQETQYFGPGTRLLVL.

The chain recombines TRBV28 with TRBJ1-2; D may be TRBD1 (5 bases). The CDR3 runs to 15 residues. CDR1 and CDR2 from the germline V gene are MDHEN and SYDVKM. The V gene lost 6 bases and the J gene lost 8 bases, with 22 bases spanning the gap. The CDR3 region is CASRLDDGGVYGYTF. The CDR3 region has the DNA TGTGCCAGCAGGCTAGATGACGGGGGAGTTTACGGCTACACCTTC.

This clone turned up a few times. This sequence joins TRBV18 and TRBJ1-5; 9 positions agree with TRBD1. Germline V gene sequence: CDR1 KGHSH, CDR2 LQKENI. V was pared by 4 bases and J by 2 bases, with 6 bases of the junction left unmatched. There are 16 residues in the CDR3. CDR3 bases: TGTGCCAGCTCACTAGACCGGGACAGGGGCAATCAGCCCCAGCATTTT. It specifies CASSLDRDRGNQPQHF.

The V and J genes are TRBV5-1 and TRBJ1-1; D remains unclear. CDR3 length: 13 amino acids. The V gene lost 1 base and the J gene lost 6 bases, with 10 bases spanning the gap. The V gene's germline CDR1 is SGHRS and CDR2 YFSETQ. CDR3 amino acids: CASSLLVGSEAFF. The CDR3, as DNA: TGCGCCAGCAGCTTGTTAGTAGGGTCTGAAGCTTTCTTT.

V gene TRBV28 combines with J gene TRBJ1-6, with D uncertain. The CDR3 has 14 amino acids. From germline, CDR1 is MDHEN and CDR2 SYDVKM. V shed 7 bases and J shed 8 bases, with 15 bases lying between them. CDR3: CASTPRLGYSPLHF. DNA of the CDR3: TGTGCCAGCACCCCGAGGCTTGGGTATTCACCCCTCCACTTT.

This clone is a singleton in its sample. V and J are TRBV10-3 and TRBJ1-2; TRBD1 matches at 10 bases. CDR3 length: 14 residues. Germline trimming cut 7 bases from V and 4 bases from J; bases unmatched to any gene: 6. Germline values: CDR1 ENHRY, CDR2 SYGVKD. CDR3 DNA sequence: TGTGCCATCAACCCGACAGGGGGCCTCTATGGCTACACCTTC. It specifies CAINPTGGLYGYTF.

The rearrangement links TRBV7-3 to TRBJ1-1; D ambiguous. V gave up 2 bases and J gave up 4 bases, with 17 bases separating them. Germline V CDR1 and CDR2: SGHTA, FQGTGA. CDR3 length equals 16 residues. For the CDR3, the DNA is TGTGCCAGCAGCTTAGGGTATGGTACCCTGGGCACTGAAGCTTTCTTT. This gives the protein CASSLGYGTLGTEAFF.

This clone was recorded once. The rearrangement uses TRBV11-1 and TRBJ1-5; no definite D call. Per germline, CDR1 SGHAT and CDR2 FQDESV (reference sequence). The CDR3 totals 15 residues. V gave up 6 bases and J gave up 0 bases, with 12 bases separating them. In DNA form, the CDR3 reads TGTGCCAGCAGTTGCCGGGAGGGTAGCAATCAGCCCCAGCATTTT. It codes for CASSCREGSNQPQHF.

The chain combines TRBV11-2 with TRBJ2-5, with D possibly TRBD2 on 6 matching bases. V gave up 4 bases and J gave up 5 bases, with 14 bases separating them. This CDR3 spans 14 amino acids. From germline, CDR1 is SGHAT and CDR2 FQNNGV. The CDR3: CASSSRRGLETQYF. For the CDR3, the DNA is TGTGCCAGCAGCTCTAGGAGGGGTCTGGAGACCCAGTACTTC.

The V gene is TRBV5-1, the J gene TRBJ2-1, with D possibly being TRBD1 or TRBD2 (5 bases each). The CDR3 is made up of 16 amino acids. V was pared by 3 bases and J by 6 bases, with 19 bases between. In germline, CDR1 is SGHRS, CDR2 YFSETQ. The CDR3 reads CASSWPGGTPPNEQFF. The CDR3 bases are TGCGCCAGCAGCTGGCCCGGTGGGACCCCTCCCAATGAGCAGTTCTTC.

About this clone itself: Other DNA sequences of this sample code for an identical CDR3. The chain couples TRBV10-2 to TRBJ2-1, with 12 nucleotides matching TRBD1. Germline V lookup: CDR1 WSHSY, CDR2 SAAADI. This CDR3 is built from 19 residues. V lost 6 bases and J lost 0; bases outside the gene matches: 12. The CDR3 DNA is TGCGCCAGCAGAGGGATCACGGGACAGGGGGCGGGCTCCTACAATGAGCAGTTCTTC. This codes for CASRGITGQGAGSYNEQFF.

The gene calls are TRBV19 and TRBJ2-1, with 8 bases aligning to TRBD1. V dropped 6 bases and J dropped 7; count of bases not matched to a gene: 2. Germline loops: CDR1 LNHDA, CDR2 SQIVND (reference sequence). This CDR3 has 12 amino acids. The CDR3 nucleotides are TGTGCCAGTAGACAGGGGGGAAATGAGCAGTTCTTC. Amino acids: CASRQGGNEQFF.

CDR3 nucleotides: TGCGCCAGCAGCCAACCGGGACAGGGCCTCGAGCAGTACTTC. Encoded protein: CASSQPGQGLEQYF. The gene calls are TRBV4-1 and TRBJ2-7, with 9 bases fitting TRBD1. The germline CDR1 and CDR2 sequences are MGHRA and YSYEKL. The CDR3 sequence is 14 residues long. Trimming at V came to 2 bases and at J to 6 bases, leaving 5 bases not matched to a gene.

This clone was picked up a small number of times. J is TRBJ1-6 and V is TRBV6-1; possible D gene TRBD1, 5 bases. This CDR3 is 15 amino acids long. CDR1 and CDR2 (germline): MNHNS, SASEGT. The V and J ends lost 2 bases and 8 bases respectively, with 13 bases between them. The CDR3: CASSEYRLEDSPLHF. The CDR3 region has the DNA TGTGCCAGCAGTGAATACAGGCTTGAGGATTCACCCCTCCACTTT.

This clone was detected only once. The chain combines TRBV11-2 with TRBJ1-2; D not certain. Trimming shortened V by 1 base and J by 3 bases, and 9 bases separated the two germline ends. The CDR3 has 14 residues. CDR1 is SGHAT, CDR2 FQNNGV, per germline. CDR3: CASSLGRSYYGYTF. The CDR3 DNA is TGTGCCAGCAGCTTAGGGAGGAGCTACTATGGCTACACCTTC.

The chain links TRBV11-2 to TRBJ2-5; unclear D gene. Germline V gene lookup returns CDR1 SGHAT and CDR2 FQNNGV. Deletions cut 0 bases from V and 7 bases from J, with 6 bases between. The CDR3 is 12 amino acids. The CDR3 DNA reads as TGTGCCAGCAGCTTAGAATCCGGGACCCAGTACTTC. Protein sequence: CASSLESGTQYF.

The chain couples TRBV5-1 to TRBJ2-5, with TRBD1 matching over 9 bases. Germline CDR1 and CDR2: SGHRS and YFSETQ. V lost 4 bases, J lost 5 bases, and 6 bases stayed unmatched. This CDR3 has 14 amino acids. CDR3 nucleotides: TGCGCCAGCAGCGTACAGGGGGCTATGGAGACCCAGTACTTC. Residues: CASSVQGAMETQYF.

This sequence joins TRBV11-2 and TRBJ2-7; D remains ambiguous. V was clipped by 3 bases and J by 5 bases, with 5 bases between them. CDR1 SGHAT and CDR2 FQNNGV come from the germline V gene. This CDR3 region has 11 residues. As DNA, the CDR3 is TGTGCCAGCAGCTTTAACAACGAGCAGTACTTC. It yields the protein CASSFNNEQYF.

This clone appeared a few times. The CDR3 protein is CASSLGEVWPDTQYF. The DNA of the CDR3 is TGTGCCAGCAGCTTAGGGGAGGTTTGGCCAGATACGCAGTATTTT. This chain connects TRBV7-9 to TRBJ2-3, with a possible D match to TRBD2 (6 bases). Germline loops: CDR1 SEHNR, CDR2 FQNEAQ (reference sequence). The ends were cut back, 1 base at V and 4 bases at J, with 12 bases in the middle. The CDR3 has 15 amino acids. Full variable domain (remainder filled in from reference TRBV7-9 and TRBJ2-3): DTGVSQNPRHKITKRGQNVTFRCDPISEHNRLYWYRQTLGQGPEFLTYFQNEAQLEKSRLLSDRFSAERPKGSFSTLEIQRTEQGDSAMYLCASSLGEVWPDTQYFGPGTRLTVL.

The CDR3 reads CASSRNRDGGEAFF. The CDR3 DNA reads as TGTGCCAGCAGTCGGAACAGGGATGGGGGGGAAGCTTTCTTT. This chain links TRBV6-6 with TRBJ1-1; tentative D call: TRBD1 (6 bases). The germline V gene encodes CDR1 MNHNY and CDR2 SVGAGI (reference sequence). V dropped 5 bases and J dropped 8 bases, with 18 bases sitting between them. The CDR3 has 14 residues.